These 19 T cell receptor beta chains were all obtained from the same sample, sequenced in a study of beta chain features in type 1 diabetes. cDNA synthesis used the whole RNA isolate, giving expressed TCRB sequences. The data were produced by immunoSEQ multiplex PCR, yet TCRdb's version contains in-frame clones alone and is incomplete. Of over 350,000 clones listed, around 16% are singletons. The sequenced material came from naive CD4+ T cells from blood. All receptors come from a woman aged 18-35 years in good health.

This clone was seen more than once but under ten times. The CDR3 loop reads CSVEGQLNTEAFF. The CDR3 DNA reads as TGCAGCGTTGAGGGGCAGCTTAACACTGAAGCTTTCTTT. This chain connects TRBV29-1 to TRBJ1-1; TRBD1 might be the D (5 bases). Per the germline V gene, CDR1 is SQVTM and CDR2 is ANQGSEA. Trimming cost V 3 bases and J 2 bases, with 10 bases left between them. This CDR3 spans 13 amino acids.

V usage is TRBV7-3 and J usage is TRBJ2-5; 15 bases agree with TRBD2. This CDR3 is 16 amino acids long. The V gene's germline CDR1 is SGHTA and CDR2 FQGTGA. V shed 5 bases, J shed 3 bases, and the junction held 4 bases outside the gene matches. CDR3 DNA: TGTGCCAGCAGCCGAGGACTAGCGGGAGGGAAAGAGACCCAGTACTTC. This gives the protein CASSRGLAGGKETQYF.

The sample holds a few counts of this clone. The V call is TRBV5-6, the J call TRBJ2-1, with TRBD2 matching over 11 bases. CDR1 SGHDT and CDR2 YYEEEE come from the germline V gene. Germline trimming cut 4 bases from V and 4 bases from J; bases unmatched to any gene: 4. The CDR3 covers 15 residues. CDR3 loop: CASSNSGRGYNEQFF. CDR3 bases: TGTGCCAGCAGCAATAGCGGGAGGGGGTACAATGAGCAGTTCTTC.

The CDR3 sequence: CASSDGTSGRNEQFF. The CDR3 DNA follows: TGTGCCAGCAGTGACGGGACTAGCGGGAGGAATGAGCAGTTCTTC. This chain links TRBV6-4 with TRBJ2-1; 15 bases fit TRBD2. The V gene's germline CDR1 is MRHNA and CDR2 SNTAGT. V dropped 2 bases and J dropped 7; count of bases not matched to a gene: 0. CDR3 length equals 15 residues.

The chain has TRBV4-2 and TRBJ1-3; D is perhaps TRBD1 (5 bases). Per germline, CDR1 LGHNA and CDR2 YNFKEQ. This CDR3 comprises 17 residues. V lost 4 bases and J lost 2, with 18 bases in between. The CDR3 loop reads CASSLLIDSDAGNTIYF. In DNA form, the CDR3 reads TGTGCCAGCAGCCTACTGATAGACAGCGACGCTGGAAACACCATATATTTT.

The chain is built from TRBV4-1 and TRBJ1-5; D remains unclear. V dropped 1 base and J dropped 1 base, with 11 bases sitting between them. The CDR3 length is 16 residues. Germline values: CDR1 MGHRA, CDR2 YSYEKL. The chain's CDR3 is CASSQGTGFSNQPQHF. CDR3 DNA: TGCGCCAGCAGCCAAGGGACGGGGTTCAGCAATCAGCCCCAGCATTTT.

This clone was seen a few times. The rearrangement joins TRBV6-1 to TRBJ2-3; 8 bases are shared with TRBD2. The germline V gene encodes CDR1 MNHNS and CDR2 SASEGT. The CDR3 length is 17 residues. The V and J ends lost 1 base and 2 bases, in that order; junction bases with no gene match: 8. The CDR3 nucleotides are TGTGCCAGCAGTGAAGACCCAGCGGGAGTTGCCACAGATACGCAGTATTTT. It yields the protein CASSEDPAGVATDTQYF.

This clone was counted between two and nine times. This chain connects TRBV6-5 to TRBJ2-1; TRBD2 matches 13 bases. The length of the CDR3 is 15 residues. V was clipped by 8 bases and J by 7 bases; unmatched bases: 8. Germline V gene lookup returns CDR1 MNHEY and CDR2 SVGAGI. Written as DNA, the CDR3 is TGTGCCAGCGGGACTAGCGGGAATTCTAGGAATGAGCAGTTCTTC. This codes for CASGTSGNSRNEQFF.

The rearrangement uses TRBV25-1 and TRBJ1-1; D perhaps matches TRBD1 (5 bases). The V gene's germline CDR1 is MGHDK and CDR2 SYGVNS. The CDR3 totals 15 residues. Trimming took off 1 base at V and 1 base at J, with 10 bases between the two ends. The CDR3 reads CASSEWGTRNTEAFF. As DNA, the CDR3 is TGTGCCAGCAGTGAATGGGGGACTAGGAACACTGAAGCTTTCTTT.

The chain recombines TRBV29-1 with TRBJ1-1, with 7 bases lining up with TRBD1. Germline lookup yields CDR1 SQVTM and CDR2 ANQGSEA. Losses at the gene ends were 6 bases for V and 6 bases for J; bases not matched to a gene: 7. This CDR3 is 12 amino acids long. The DNA of the CDR3 is TGCAGCGTGGGACAGTCCTACCCTGAAGCTTTCTTT. This codes for CSVGQSYPEAFF.

The chain employs TRBV9 and TRBJ1-1; 7 nucleotides line up with TRBD1. Losses at the gene ends were 3 bases for V and 3 bases for J; bases not matched to a gene: 5. The V gene's germline CDR1 is SGDLS and CDR2 YYNGEE. This CDR3 has 14 residues. The CDR3 here is CASSASTGDTEAFF. CDR3 in DNA: TGTGCCAGCAGCGCCAGTACAGGGGACACTGAAGCTTTCTTT. The complete variable domain, with remaining parts taken from reference TRBV9 and TRBJ1-1, reads DSGVTQTPKHLITATGQRVTLRCSPRSGDLSVYWYQQSLDQGLQFLIQYYNGEERAKGNILERFSAQQFPDLHSELNLSSLELGDSALYFCASSASTGDTEAFFGQGTRLTVV.

In this sample, this clone turned up a few times. This sequence joins TRBV28 and TRBJ2-1, with D tentatively TRBD2 (5 bases). Trimming took off 2 bases at V and 6 bases at J, with 14 bases between the two ends. The length of the CDR3 is 15 residues. The germline V gene encodes CDR1 MDHEN and CDR2 SYDVKM. CDR3 sequence: CASSLRVTGSNEQFF. CDR3 bases: TGTGCCAGCAGTTTAAGGGTCACGGGAAGCAATGAGCAGTTCTTC.

This clone appeared a few times. The chain carries TRBV29-1 and TRBJ2-7, with a weak D call TRBD1 (6 bases). Per germline, CDR1 SQVTM and CDR2 ANQGSEA. The V and J ends lost 6 bases and 4 bases respectively, with 16 bases between them. The CDR3 has 13 amino acids. The CDR3 coding sequence is TGCAGCGTAGCCTATAGGACAGATTACGAGCAGTACTTC. Amino acid sequence: CSVAYRTDYEQYF.

This clone was counted between two and nine times. J is TRBJ2-5 and V is TRBV2, with 8 bases matching TRBD2. The CDR3 runs to 13 residues. V was clipped by 4 bases and J by 6 bases; unmatched bases: 4. The germline gives CDR1 SNHLY, CDR2 FYNNEI. This CDR3 reads CASSVSGIQTQYF. The CDR3 bases are TGTGCCAGCAGTGTTAGCGGGATACAGACCCAGTACTTC.

J is TRBJ1-1 and V is TRBV14; D not resolved. The germline V gene encodes CDR1 SGHDN and CDR2 FVKESK. V dropped 0 bases and J dropped 0 bases, with 5 bases sitting between them. The CDR3 contains 14 residues. CDR3 loop: CASSQDALNTEAFF. The CDR3 nucleotides are TGTGCCAGCAGCCAAGACGCGTTGAACACTGAAGCTTTCTTT.

The chain links TRBV7-9 to TRBJ2-1; TRBD2 aligns across 8 bases. This CDR3 has 17 amino acids. V was pared by 1 base and J by 0 bases, with 5 bases of the junction left unmatched. Germline CDR1 and CDR2: SEHNR and FQNEAQ (reference sequence). The CDR3 reads CASSLVPAGVSYNEQFF. CDR3 in DNA: TGTGCCAGCAGCTTAGTCCCAGCGGGAGTCTCCTACAATGAGCAGTTCTTC.

This rearrangement joins TRBV5-6 to TRBJ2-7, with 8 bases identical to TRBD1. The CDR3 has 14 residues. V lost 3 bases and J lost 2; bases outside the gene matches: 4. The germline V gene has CDR1 SGHDT and CDR2 YYEEEE. CDR3 sequence reads: CASSWGQAPYEQYF. The CDR3 nucleotides read TGTGCCAGCAGCTGGGGACAGGCCCCCTACGAGCAGTACTTC.

The chain uses TRBV2 and TRBJ1-2; TRBD1 agrees at 7 bases. Germline V gene sequence: CDR1 SNHLY, CDR2 FYNNEI. V lost 8 bases, J lost 0 bases, and 6 bases stayed unmatched. The CDR3 spans 14 residues. This CDR3 is CASCGTVANYGYTF. CDR3 DNA: TGTGCCAGCTGTGGGACAGTCGCTAACTATGGCTACACCTTC.

This clone has more than one count but fewer than ten. The CDR3 sequence is CASNRDRVVTDTQYF. DNA of the CDR3: TGTGCCAGCAATCGGGACAGGGTCGTGACAGATACGCAGTATTTT. The V and J genes are TRBV6-1 and TRBJ2-3, with 9 bases fitting TRBD1. The germline V gene encodes CDR1 MNHNS and CDR2 SASEGT. The CDR3 length is 15 residues. J gave up 3 bases and V 7 bases, and 8 bases lay outside the gene matches.